This TCR beta chain emerged from a study of CD8+CD57+ T cells in acquired aplastic anemia. CDR3 and TCR beta VDJ profiling relied on genomic DNA as the template. MiXCR, applied by TCRdb to the reads, yields one record per CDR3 protein. The data contain 250,000 or so distinct CDR3 sequences, about 44% of them seen just once; the ten biggest clones take up 6.5% to 10%. As concerns this clonotype: Its antigen is unidentified.

Study-wide findings and caveats: Between patients and controls, roughly 29 CD8+ CDR3 sequences were found in common. CD8+ Simpson's diversity showed no significant patient-control difference.

It was patients with CD8+CD57+ cell expansion by flow cytometry who were chosen for sequencing. The patients, all of them, had severe acquired aplastic anemia. Blood came from patients not yet given any therapy. Germline assignment: CDR1 MNHEY and CDR2 SVGEGT. With 0 bases removed from V and 2 bases from J, the gap between germline ends came to 4 bases. CDR3 length: 13 residues. The chain couples TRBV6-2 or TRBV6-3 to TRBJ1-2; no firm D call. The specimen was sorted CD4+, CD8+, or CD8+CD57+ T cells (not recorded which) from PBMCs. This clonotype was obtained from a human donor with aplastic anemia. CDR3 sequence (DNA): TGTGCCAGCAGTTACTCCCAGAACTATGGCTACACCTTC. Translation gives CASSYSQNYGYTF.